Listed here is a single T cell receptor beta chain. Its antigen is currently unknown. This sample is drawn from a study of PD-1 blockade in classical Hodgkin lymphoma. Study findings and constraints: There was a significant rise in CD4+ TCR diversity by C4D1, with no such rise for CD8+.

Profiling relied on immunoSEQ multiplex PCR, and the TCRdb table lists in-frame clones only, not all of them. The sample shows 20,000 to 25,000 clones, almost 70% of them seen only once. Trimming cost V 0 bases and J 0 bases, with 13 bases left between them. CDR3 length equals 17 residues. Germline CDR1 SGDLS, CDR2 YYNGEE. Patients all relapsed after autologous stem cell transplantation, and there was variation in brentuximab vedotin exposure. The source of this sequence is a human donor with classical Hodgkin lymphoma. The chain employs TRBV9 and TRBJ2-1; D gene unclear. The sample here was peripheral blood mononuclear cells (PBMCs), taken at baseline. Here the CDR3 DNA reads TGTGCCAGCAGCGTAGAGGCCGTTACCAGCTCCTACAATGAGCAGTTCTTC. Encoded protein: CASSVEAVTSSYNEQFF. The whole variable domain, filled in from reference TRBV9 and TRBJ2-1, reads DSGVTQTPKHLITATGQRVTLRCSPRSGDLSVYWYQQSLDQGLQFLIQYYNGEERAKGNILERFSAQQFPDLHSELNLSSLELGDSALYFCASSVEAVTSSYNEQFFGPGTRLTVL.